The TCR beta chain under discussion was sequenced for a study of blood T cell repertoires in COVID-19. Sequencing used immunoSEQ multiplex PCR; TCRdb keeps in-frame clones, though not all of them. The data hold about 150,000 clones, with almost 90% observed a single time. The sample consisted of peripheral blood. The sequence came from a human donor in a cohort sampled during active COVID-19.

The CDR3 DNA sequence: TGTGCCAGCCGTGGACTAGCGGGAAGGAAGTTCTTC. The encoded protein is CASRGLAGRKFF. The V and J genes are TRBV12-3 or TRBV12-4 and TRBJ2-1, with 12 positions matching TRBD2. J gave up 14 bases and V 8 bases, and 7 bases lay outside the gene matches. CDR3 size: 12 residues.